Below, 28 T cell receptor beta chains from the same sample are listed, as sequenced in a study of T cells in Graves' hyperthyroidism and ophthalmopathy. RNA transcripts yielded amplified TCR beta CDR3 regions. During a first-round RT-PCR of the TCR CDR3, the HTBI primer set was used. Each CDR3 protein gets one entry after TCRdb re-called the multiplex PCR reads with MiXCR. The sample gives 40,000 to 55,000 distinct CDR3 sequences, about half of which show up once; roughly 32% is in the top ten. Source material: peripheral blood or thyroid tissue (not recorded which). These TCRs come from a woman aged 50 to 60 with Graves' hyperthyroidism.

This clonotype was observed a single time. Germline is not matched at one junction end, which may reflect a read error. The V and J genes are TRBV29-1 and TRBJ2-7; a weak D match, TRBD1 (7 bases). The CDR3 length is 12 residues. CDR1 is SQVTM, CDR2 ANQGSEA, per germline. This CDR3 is CSVGTGGGELYF. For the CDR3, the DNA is TGCAGCGTTGGGACAGGCGGCGGGGAGCTGTACTTC.

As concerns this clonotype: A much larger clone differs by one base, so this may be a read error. For the CDR3, the DNA is TGTGCCAGCAGTTTTCGACCGGGTGGTAACACTGAAGCTCTCTTT. Its protein is CASSFRPGGNTEALF. J is TRBJ1-1 and V is TRBV7-2; D is unresolved. Germline CDR1 SGHTA, CDR2 FQGNSA. The CDR3 runs to 15 residues.

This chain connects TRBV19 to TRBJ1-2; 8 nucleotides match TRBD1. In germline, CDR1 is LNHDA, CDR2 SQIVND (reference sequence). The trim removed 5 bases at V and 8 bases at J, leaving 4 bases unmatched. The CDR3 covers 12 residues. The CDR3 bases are TGTGCCAGTAGTCCGGGACAGGTCGGCTACACCTTC. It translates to CASSPGQVGYTF.

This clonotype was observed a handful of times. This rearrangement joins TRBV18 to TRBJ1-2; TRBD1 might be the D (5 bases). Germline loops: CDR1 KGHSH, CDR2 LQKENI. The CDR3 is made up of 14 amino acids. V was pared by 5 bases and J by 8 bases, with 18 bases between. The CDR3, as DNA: TGTGCCAGCTCAGCCCAGAGAGGGGACGACGGCTACACCTTC. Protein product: CASSAQRGDDGYTF.

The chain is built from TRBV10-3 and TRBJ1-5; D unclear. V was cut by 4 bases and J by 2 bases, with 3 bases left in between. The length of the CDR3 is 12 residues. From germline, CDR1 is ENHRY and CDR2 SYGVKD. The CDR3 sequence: CAISGGNQPQHF. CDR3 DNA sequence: TGTGCCATCAGTGGCGGCAATCAGCCCCAGCATTTT.

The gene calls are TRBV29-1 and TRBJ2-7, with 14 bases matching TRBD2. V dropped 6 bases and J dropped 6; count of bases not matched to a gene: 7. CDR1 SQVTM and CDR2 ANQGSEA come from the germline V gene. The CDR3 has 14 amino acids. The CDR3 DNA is TGCAGCGTCGCCAAAGGACTAGCGGGAGGCGAGCAGTACTTC. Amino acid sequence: CSVAKGLAGGEQYF.

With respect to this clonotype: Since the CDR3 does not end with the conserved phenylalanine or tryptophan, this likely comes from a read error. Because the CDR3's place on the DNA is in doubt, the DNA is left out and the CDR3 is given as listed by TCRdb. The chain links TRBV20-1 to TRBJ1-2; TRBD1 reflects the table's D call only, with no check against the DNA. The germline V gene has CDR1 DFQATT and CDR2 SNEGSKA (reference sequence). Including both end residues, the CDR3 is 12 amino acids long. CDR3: CSAWDKNYGYIL.

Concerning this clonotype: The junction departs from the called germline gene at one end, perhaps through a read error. Written as DNA, the CDR3 is TGTGCCTGCAGTCCCGGGACAATCGCTAACTATGGCCACACCTTC. Protein: CACSPGTIANYGHTF. The chain combines TRBV12-3 or TRBV12-4 with TRBJ1-2; perhaps TRBD1 as D (6 bases). The CDR3 sequence is 15 residues long.

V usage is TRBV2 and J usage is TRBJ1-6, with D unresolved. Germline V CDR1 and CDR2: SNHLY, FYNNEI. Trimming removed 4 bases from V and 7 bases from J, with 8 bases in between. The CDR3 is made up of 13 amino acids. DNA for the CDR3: TGTGCCAGCAGTGTTGGCAGGAATTCACCCCTCCACTTT. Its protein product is CASSVGRNSPLHF.

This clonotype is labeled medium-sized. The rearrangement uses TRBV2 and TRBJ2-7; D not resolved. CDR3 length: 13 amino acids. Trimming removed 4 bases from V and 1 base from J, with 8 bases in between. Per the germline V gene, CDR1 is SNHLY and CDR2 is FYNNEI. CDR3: CASSVAGSYEQYF. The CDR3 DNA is TGTGCCAGCAGTGTGGCAGGATCCTACGAGCAGTACTTC.

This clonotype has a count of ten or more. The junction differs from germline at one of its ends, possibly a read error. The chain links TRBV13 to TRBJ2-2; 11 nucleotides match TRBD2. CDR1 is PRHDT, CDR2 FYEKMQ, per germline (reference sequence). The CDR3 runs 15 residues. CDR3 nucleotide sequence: TGTGCCAGCAGCGTAGGGACTAGCGGCGCCGGGGAGCTGTTTTTT. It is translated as CASSVGTSGAGELFF.

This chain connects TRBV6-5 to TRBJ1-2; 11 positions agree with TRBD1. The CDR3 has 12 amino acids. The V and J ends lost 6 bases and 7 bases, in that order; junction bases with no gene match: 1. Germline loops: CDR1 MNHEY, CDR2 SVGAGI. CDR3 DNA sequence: TGTGCCAGCAGAGGACAGGGGGCTGGCTACACCTTC. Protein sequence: CASRGQGAGYTF.

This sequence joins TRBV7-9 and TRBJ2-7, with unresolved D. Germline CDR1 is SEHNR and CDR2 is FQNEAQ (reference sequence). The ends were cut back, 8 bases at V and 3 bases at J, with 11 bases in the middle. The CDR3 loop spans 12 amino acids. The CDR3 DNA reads TGTGCCAGCGGCGGACCGAACTACGAGCAGTACTTC. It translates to CASGGPNYEQYF.

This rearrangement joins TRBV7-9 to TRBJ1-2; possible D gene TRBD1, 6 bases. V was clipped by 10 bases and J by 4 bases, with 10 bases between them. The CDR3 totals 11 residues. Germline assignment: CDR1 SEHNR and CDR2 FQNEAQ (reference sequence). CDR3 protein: CATRDTYGYTF. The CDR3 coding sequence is TGTGCCACCCGGGACACCTATGGCTACACCTTC.

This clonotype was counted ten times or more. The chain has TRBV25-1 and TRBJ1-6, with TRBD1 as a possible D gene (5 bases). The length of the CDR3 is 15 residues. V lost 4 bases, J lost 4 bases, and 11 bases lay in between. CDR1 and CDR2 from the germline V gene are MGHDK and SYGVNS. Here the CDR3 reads CASSGGQEYNSPLHF. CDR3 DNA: TGTGCCAGCAGTGGGGGCCAGGAATATAATTCACCCCTCCACTTT. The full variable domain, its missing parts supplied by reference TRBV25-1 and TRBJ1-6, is EADIYQTPRYLVIGTGKKITLECSQTMGHDKMYWYQQDPGMELHLIHYSYGVNSTEKGDLSSESTVSRIRTEHFPLTLESARPSHTSQYLCASSGGQEYNSPLHFGNGTRLTVT.

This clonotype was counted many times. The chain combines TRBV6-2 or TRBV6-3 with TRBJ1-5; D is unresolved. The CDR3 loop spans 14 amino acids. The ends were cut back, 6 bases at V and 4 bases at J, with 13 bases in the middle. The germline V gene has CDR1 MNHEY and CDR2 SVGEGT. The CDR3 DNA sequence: TGTGCCAGCAGCTACGGGCCAGAAAATCAGCCCCAGCATTTT. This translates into CASSYGPENQPQHF.

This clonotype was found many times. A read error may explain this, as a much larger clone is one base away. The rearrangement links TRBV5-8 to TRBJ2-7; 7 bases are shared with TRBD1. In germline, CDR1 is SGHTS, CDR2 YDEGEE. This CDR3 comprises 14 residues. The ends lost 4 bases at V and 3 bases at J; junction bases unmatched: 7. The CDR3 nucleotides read TGTGCCAGCAGCGCGGACAGGTTGGTCTACGAGCAGTACTTC. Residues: CASSADRLVYEQYF.

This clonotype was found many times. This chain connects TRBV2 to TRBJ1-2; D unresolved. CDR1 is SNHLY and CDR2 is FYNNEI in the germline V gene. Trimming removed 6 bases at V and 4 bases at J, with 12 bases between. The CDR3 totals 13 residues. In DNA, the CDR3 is TGTGCCAGCAGAGTGAGGCTGGCCTATGGCTACACCTTC. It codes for CASRVRLAYGYTF.

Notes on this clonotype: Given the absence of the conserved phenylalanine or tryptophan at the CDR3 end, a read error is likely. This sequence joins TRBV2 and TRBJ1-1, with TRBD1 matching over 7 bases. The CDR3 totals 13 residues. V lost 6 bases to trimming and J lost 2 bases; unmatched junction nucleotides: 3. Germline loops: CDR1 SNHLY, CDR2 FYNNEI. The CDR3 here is CASRGQINTEAFL. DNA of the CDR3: TGTGCCAGCAGGGGACAGATAAACACTGAAGCTTTCCTC.

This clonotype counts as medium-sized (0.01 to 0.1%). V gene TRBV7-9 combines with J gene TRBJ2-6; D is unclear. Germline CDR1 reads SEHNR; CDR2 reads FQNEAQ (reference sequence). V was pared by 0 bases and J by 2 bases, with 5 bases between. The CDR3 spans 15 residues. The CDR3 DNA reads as TGTGCCAGCAGCTTAGCGCTGGCTGGGGCCAACGTCCTGACTTTC. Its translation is CASSLALAGANVLTF.

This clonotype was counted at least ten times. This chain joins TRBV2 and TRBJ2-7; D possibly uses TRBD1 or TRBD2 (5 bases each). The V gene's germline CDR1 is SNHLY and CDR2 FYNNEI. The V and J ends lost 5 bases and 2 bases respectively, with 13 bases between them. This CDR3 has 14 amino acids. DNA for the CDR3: TGTGCCAGCAGTCCCGAACCGGGGCCCTACGAGCAGTACTTC. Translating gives CASSPEPGPYEQYF. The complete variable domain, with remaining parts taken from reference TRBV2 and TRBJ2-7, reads EPEVTQTPSHQVTQMGQEVILRCVPISNHLYFYWYRQILGQKVEFLVSFYNNEISEKSEIFDDQFSVERPDGSNFTLKIRSTKLEDSAMYFCASSPEPGPYEQYFGPGTRLTVT.

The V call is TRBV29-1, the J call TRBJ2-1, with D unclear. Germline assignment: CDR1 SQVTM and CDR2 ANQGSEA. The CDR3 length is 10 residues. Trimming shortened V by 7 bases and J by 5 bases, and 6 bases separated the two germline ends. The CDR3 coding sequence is TGCAGCGCTCTGAACAATGAGCAGTTCTTC. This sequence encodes CSALNNEQFF.

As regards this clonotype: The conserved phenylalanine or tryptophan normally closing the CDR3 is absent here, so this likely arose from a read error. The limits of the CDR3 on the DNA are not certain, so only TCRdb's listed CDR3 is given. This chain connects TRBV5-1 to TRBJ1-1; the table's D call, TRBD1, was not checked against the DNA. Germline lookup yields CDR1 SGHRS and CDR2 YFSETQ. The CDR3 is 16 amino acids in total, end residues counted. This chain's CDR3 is CASSLTTGAVNTETFP.

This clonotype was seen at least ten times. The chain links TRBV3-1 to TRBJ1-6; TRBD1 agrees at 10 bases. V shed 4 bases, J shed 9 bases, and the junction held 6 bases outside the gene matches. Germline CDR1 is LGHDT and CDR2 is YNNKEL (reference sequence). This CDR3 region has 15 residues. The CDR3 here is CASSLGQGVASPLHF. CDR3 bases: TGTGCCAGCAGCCTAGGACAGGGGGTAGCTTCACCCCTCCACTTT. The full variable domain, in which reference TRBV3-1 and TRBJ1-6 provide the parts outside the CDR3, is DTAVSQTPKYLVTQMGNDKSIKCEQNLGHDTMYWYKQDSKKFLKIMFSYNNKELIINETVPNRFSPKSPDKAHLNLHINSLELGDSAVYFCASSLGQGVASPLHFGNGTRLTVT.

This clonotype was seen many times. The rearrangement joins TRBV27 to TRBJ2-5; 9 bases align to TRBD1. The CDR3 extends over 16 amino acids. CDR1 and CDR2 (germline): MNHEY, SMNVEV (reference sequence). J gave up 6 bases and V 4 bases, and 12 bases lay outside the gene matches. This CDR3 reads CASSSGQGVGEKTQYF. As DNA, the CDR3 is TGTGCCAGCAGTTCGGGACAGGGAGTGGGGGAAAAGACCCAGTACTTC.

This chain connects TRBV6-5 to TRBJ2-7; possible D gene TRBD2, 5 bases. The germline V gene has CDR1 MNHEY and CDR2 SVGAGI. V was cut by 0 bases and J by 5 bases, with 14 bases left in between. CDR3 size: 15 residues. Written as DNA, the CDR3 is TGTGCCAGCAGTTACTCAGCTCAAACGGGGAACGAGCAGTACTTC. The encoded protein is CASSYSAQTGNEQYF.

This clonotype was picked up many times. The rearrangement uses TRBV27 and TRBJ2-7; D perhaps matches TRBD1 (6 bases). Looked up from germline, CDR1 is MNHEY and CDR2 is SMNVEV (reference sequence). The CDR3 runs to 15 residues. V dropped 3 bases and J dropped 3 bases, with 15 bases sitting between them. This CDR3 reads CASSFRQELFYEQYF. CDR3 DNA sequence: TGTGCCAGCAGTTTTAGACAGGAACTCTTCTACGAGCAGTACTTC.

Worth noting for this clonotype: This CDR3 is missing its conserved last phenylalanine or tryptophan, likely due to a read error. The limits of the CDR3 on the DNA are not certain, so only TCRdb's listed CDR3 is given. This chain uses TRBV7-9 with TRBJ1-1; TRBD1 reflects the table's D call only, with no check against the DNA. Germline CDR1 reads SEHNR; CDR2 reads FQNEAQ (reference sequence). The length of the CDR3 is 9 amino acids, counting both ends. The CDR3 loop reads CASTETGFS.